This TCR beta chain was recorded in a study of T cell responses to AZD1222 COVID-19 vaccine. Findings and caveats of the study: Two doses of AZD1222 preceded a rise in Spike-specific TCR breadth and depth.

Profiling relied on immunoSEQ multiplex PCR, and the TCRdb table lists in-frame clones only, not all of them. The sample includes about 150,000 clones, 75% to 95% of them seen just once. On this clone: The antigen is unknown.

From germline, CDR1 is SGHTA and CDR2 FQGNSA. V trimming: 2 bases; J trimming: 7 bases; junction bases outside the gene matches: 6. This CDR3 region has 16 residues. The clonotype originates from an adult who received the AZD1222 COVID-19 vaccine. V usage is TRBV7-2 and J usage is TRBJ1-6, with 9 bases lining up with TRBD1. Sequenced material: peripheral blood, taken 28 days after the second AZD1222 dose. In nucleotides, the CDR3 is TGTGCCAGCAGCTTATTAATCGGGACAGGGAATTCACCCCTCCACTTT. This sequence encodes CASSLLIGTGNSPLHF.